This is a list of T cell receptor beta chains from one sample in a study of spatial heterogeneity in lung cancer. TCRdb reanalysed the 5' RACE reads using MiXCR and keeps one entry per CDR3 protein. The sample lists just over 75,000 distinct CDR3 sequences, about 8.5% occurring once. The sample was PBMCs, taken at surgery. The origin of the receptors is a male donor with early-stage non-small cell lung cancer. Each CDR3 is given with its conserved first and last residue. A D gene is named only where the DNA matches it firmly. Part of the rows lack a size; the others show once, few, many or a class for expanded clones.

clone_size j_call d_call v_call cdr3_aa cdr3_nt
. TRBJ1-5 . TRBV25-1 CASSDGGFNQPQHF TGTGCCAGCAGTGATGGAGGGTTCAATCAGCCCCAGCATTTT
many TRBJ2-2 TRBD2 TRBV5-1 CASSGRTSGDTGELFF TGCGCCAGCAGCGGTCGGACTAGCGGAGACACCGGGGAGCTGTTTTTT
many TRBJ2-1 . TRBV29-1 CSVERGWGNEQFF TGCAGCGTTGAACGAGGCTGGGGCAATGAGCAGTTCTTC
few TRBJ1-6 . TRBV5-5 CASSLDPAGDSPLHF TGTGCCAGCAGCTTGGATCCGGCAGGGGACTCACCCCTCCACTTT
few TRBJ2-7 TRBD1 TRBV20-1 CSARSGQGLYEQYF TGCAGTGCTAGGTCGGGACAGGGGCTTTACGAGCAGTACTTC
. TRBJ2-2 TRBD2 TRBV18 CASSPASGRNTGELFF TGTGCCAGCTCACCGGCCAGCGGGAGGAACACCGGGGAGCTGTTTTTT
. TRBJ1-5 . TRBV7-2 CASSFTGSNQPQHF TGTGCCAGCAGTTTTACAGGGAGCAATCAGCCCCAGCATTTT
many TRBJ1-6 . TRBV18 CASSRDGDSPLHF TGTGCCAGCTCACGGGACGGGGACTCACCCCTCCACTTT
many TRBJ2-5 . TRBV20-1 CSANPTILQETQYF TGCAGTGCTAACCCCACTATACTTCAAGAGACCCAGTACTTC
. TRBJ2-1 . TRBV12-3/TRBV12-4 CASSFPRGLYNEQFF TGTGCCAGCAGTTTTCCCCGGGGCCTCTACAATGAGCAGTTCTTC
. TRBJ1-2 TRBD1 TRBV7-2 CASSSQGAPDYGYTF TGTGCCAGCAGCTCCCAGGGGGCACCGGACTATGGCTACACCTTC
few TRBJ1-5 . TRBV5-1 CASSSDPGGAGQPQHF TGCGCCAGCAGCTCTGACCCTGGAGGGGCCGGTCAGCCCCAGCATTTT
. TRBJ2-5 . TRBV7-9 CASSFGPETQYF TGTGCCAGCAGCTTTGGTCCTGAGACCCAGTACTTC
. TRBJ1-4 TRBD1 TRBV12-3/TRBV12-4 CASTLRQGYEKLFF TGTGCCAGCACTCTCCGACAGGGATATGAAAAACTGTTTTTT
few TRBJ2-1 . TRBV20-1 CSQDRPSYNEQFF TGCAGCCAAGACAGACCCTCCTACAATGAGCAGTTCTTC
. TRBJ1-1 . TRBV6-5 CASSYSPANTEAFF TGTGCCAGCAGTTACAGTCCTGCGAACACTGAAGCTTTCTTT
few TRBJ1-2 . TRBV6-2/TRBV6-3 CASSYSKRLGGYTF TGTGCCAGCAGTTACTCGAAGAGGTTAGGTGGCTACACCTTC
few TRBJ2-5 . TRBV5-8 CASSLGLADYQETQYF TGTGCCAGCAGCTTGGGGTTAGCGGACTACCAAGAGACCCAGTACTTC
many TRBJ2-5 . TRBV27 CASSPRGNIETQYF TGTGCCAGCAGCCCCCGAGGGAATATAGAGACCCAGTACTTC
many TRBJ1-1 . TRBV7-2 CASSQGHSTEAFF TGTGCCAGCAGCCAGGGTCATAGCACTGAAGCTTTCTTT
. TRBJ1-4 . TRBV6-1 CASSEYGAGEKLFF TGTGCCAGCAGTGAATATGGTGCGGGGGAAAAACTGTTTTTT
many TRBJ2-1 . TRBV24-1 CATSDMTEQFF TGTGCCACCAGTGATATGACTGAGCAGTTCTTC
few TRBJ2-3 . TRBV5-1 CASSFPGTDTQYF TGCGCCAGCAGCTTCCCTGGCACAGATACGCAGTATTTT
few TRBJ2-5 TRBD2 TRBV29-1 CSVLPRLAGEETQYF TGCAGCGTACTGCCAAGACTAGCGGGAGAGGAGACCCAGTACTTC
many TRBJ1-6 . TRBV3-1 CASSQGSLVSPLHF TGTGCCAGCAGCCAAGGATCCTTGGTCTCACCCCTCCACTTT
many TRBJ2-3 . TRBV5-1 CASSLGAGDVPTDTQYF TGCGCCAGCAGCTTGGGTGCAGGGGACGTTCCCACAGATACGCAGTATTTT
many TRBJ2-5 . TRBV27 CASLPEYTDRRTKETQYF TGTGCCAGCCTTCCTGAGTATACAGACCGGAGGACGAAAGAGACCCAGTACTTC
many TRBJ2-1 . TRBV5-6 CASRSGISQFF TGTGCCAGCAGATCCGGGATCTCTCAGTTCTTC
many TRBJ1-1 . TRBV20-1 CSARGFVENTEAFF TGCAGTGCTAGGGGGTTTGTGGAGAACACTGAAGCTTTCTTT
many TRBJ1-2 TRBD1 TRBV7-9 CASSAATGLYGYTF TGTGCCAGCAGCGCTGCGACAGGGTTGTATGGCTACACCTTC
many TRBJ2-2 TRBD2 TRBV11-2 CASSLGRGGSIDGELFF TGTGCCAGCAGCTTAGGGCGAGGCGGGAGTATCGACGGGGAGCTGTTTTTT
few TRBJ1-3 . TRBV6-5 CASSYRETSGNTIYF TGTGCCAGCAGTTACCGCGAGACCTCTGGAAACACCATATATTTT
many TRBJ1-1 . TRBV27 CASSYLTAEGNTEAFF TGTGCCAGCTCTTACCTGACAGCCGAGGGGAACACTGAAGCTTTCTTT
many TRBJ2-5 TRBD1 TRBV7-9 CASSLGQGEETQYF TGTGCCAGCAGCTTAGGACAGGGGGAAGAGACCCAGTACTTC
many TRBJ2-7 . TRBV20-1 CSANGEYYEQYF TGCAGTGCAAACGGGGAGTATTACGAGCAGTACTTC
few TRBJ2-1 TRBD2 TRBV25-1 CASNSGTTFEQFF TGTGCCAGCAATTCCGGGACTACTTTTGAGCAGTTCTTC
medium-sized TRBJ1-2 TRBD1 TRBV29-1 CTAGTANYGYTF TGCACCGCCGGGACAGCTAACTATGGCTACACCTTC
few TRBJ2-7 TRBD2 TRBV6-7 CASNRCGREQYF TGTGCCAGCAATCGGTGCGGGAGGGAGCAGTACTTC
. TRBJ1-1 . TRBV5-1 CASSYKDTNTEAFF TGCGCCAGCAGCTATAAGGACACGAACACTGAAGCTTTCTTT
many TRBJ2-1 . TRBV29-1 CSAVIGRNEQFF TGCAGCGCCGTAATAGGACGTAATGAGCAGTTCTTC
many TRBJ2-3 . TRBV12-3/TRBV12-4 CASTNTPSETQYF TGTGCCAGCACTAACACCCCGTCCGAAACGCAGTATTTT
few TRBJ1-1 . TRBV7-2 CASSLTSSTGTPEAFF TGTGCCAGCAGCTTGACCTCGTCCACAGGGACCCCTGAAGCTTTCTTT
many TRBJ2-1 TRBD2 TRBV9 CASSVVAGGPGSYNEQFF TGTGCCAGCAGCGTAGTAGCGGGAGGGCCAGGATCCTACAATGAGCAGTTCTTC
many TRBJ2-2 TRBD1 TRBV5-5 CASSWTGESTGELFF TGTGCCAGCAGTTGGACAGGGGAGAGTACCGGGGAGCTGTTTTTT
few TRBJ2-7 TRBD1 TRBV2 CASVFPPGQGTYEQYF TGTGCCAGCGTCTTTCCTCCGGGACAGGGGACCTACGAGCAGTACTTC
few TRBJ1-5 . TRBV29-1 CSVEREAGQPQHF TGCAGCGTTGAAAGAGAGGCGGGGCAGCCCCAGCATTTT
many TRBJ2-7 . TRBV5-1 CASSLVPDGAYEQYF TGCGCCAGCAGCTTGGTTCCAGACGGGGCCTACGAGCAGTACTTC
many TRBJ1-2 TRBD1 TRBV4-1 CASSRGQGGDGYTF TGCGCCAGCAGCCGGGGACAGGGTGGAGATGGCTACACCTTC
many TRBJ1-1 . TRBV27 CASSLIHDTEAFF TGTGCCAGCAGTTTAATTCACGACACTGAAGCTTTCTTT
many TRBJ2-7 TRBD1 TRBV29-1 CSVERDRGYEQYF TGCAGCGTTGAACGGGACAGGGGCTACGAGCAGTACTTC
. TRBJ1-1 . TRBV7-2 CASSLGVGTEAFF TGTGCCAGCAGCTTAGGGGTGGGCACTGAAGCTTTCTTT
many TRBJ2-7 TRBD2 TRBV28 CASRLAGTLYEQYF TGTGCCAGCAGGTTAGCGGGTACTCTCTACGAGCAGTACTTC
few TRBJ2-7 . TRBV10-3 CAITVEPRDKGSYEQYF TGTGCCATCACCGTTGAACCTAGGGACAAAGGCTCGTACGAGCAGTACTTC
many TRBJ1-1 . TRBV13 CASSFFGGENTEAFF TGTGCCAGCAGCTTTTTTGGAGGGGAGAACACTGAAGCTTTCTTT
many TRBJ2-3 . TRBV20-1 CSARGGDTQYF TGCAGTGCTAGAGGGGGGGATACGCAGTATTTT
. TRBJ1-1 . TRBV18 CASSPPGQLNTEAFF TGTGCCAGCTCACCCCCGGGACAACTGAACACTGAAGCTTTCTTT
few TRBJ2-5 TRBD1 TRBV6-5 CASSSGQALETQYF TGTGCCAGCAGTTCGGGACAGGCCTTAGAGACCCAGTACTTC